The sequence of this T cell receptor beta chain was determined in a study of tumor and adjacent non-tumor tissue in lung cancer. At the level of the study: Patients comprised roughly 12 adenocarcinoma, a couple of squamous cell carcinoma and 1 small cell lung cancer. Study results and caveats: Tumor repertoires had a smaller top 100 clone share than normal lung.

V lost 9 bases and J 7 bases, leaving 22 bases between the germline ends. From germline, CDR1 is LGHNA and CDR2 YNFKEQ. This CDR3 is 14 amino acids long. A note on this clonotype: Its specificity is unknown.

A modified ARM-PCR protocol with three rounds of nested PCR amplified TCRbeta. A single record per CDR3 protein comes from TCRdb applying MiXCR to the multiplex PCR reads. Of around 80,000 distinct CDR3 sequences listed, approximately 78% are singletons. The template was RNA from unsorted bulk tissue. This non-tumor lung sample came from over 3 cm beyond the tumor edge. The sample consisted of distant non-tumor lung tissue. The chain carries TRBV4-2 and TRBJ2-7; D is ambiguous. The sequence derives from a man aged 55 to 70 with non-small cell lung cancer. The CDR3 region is CASNQDLTALEQYF. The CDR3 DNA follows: TGTGCCAGTAACCAAGATTTGACTGCCCTGGAGCAGTACTTC.